A selection of T cell receptor beta chains follows, all from one sample in a study of early T cells in non-severe SARS-CoV-2 infection. MiXCR, applied by TCRdb to the 5' RACE reads, yields one record per CDR3 protein. The repertoire holds around 37,000 distinct CDR3 sequences, with 9% as singletons. Sequenced sample: whole blood. These TCRs come from an adult who was a healthcare worker with PCR-confirmed SARS-CoV-2 infection or an uninfected control (not recorded which). Each CDR3 is given with its conserved first and last residue. Each record gives: clone size, J gene, D gene, V gene, CDR3 DNA, CDR3 protein. D genes are given only for firm matches. Size is stated for part of the rows, as once, few or many counts, or as a class when the clone is expanded.

>many|TRBJ1-1|NA|TRBV10-3
TGTGCCAGCAGGGGTGGGGGGAAGAACACTGAAGCTTTCTTT
CASRGGGKNTEAFF
>medium-sized|TRBJ2-1|TRBD2|TRBV12-3/TRBV12-4
TGTGCCAGCAGTTCCCGGGGGGGCGATTACAATGAGCAGTTCTTC
CASSSRGGDYNEQFF
>NA|TRBJ1-3|NA|TRBV20-1
TGCAGTGCTGCGAGCGAGAGGGCTGGAAACACCATATATTTT
CSAASERAGNTIYF
>NA|TRBJ1-5|TRBD1|TRBV27
TGTGCCAGCAGTTCGGGGACAGGATGGGATCAGCCCCAGCATTTT
CASSSGTGWDQPQHF
>NA|TRBJ2-7|TRBD1|TRBV7-2
TGTGCCAGCAGCTATAGACAGGGGGAGCAGTACTTC
CASSYRQGEQYF
>NA|TRBJ1-1|NA|TRBV5-6
TGTGCCAGCAGCTTGCTGGGACACCGGTTTGGGACTGAAGCTTTCTTT
CASSLLGHRFGTEAFF
>many|TRBJ2-3|NA|TRBV5-1
TGCGCCACGGGGGCCGCAACATCAGATACGCAGTATTTT
CATGAATSDTQYF
>many|TRBJ2-7|NA|TRBV9
TGTGCCAGCAGTGCCGGGACACCAGTCCTAGGAGTGTACTTC
CASSAGTPVLGVYF
>many|TRBJ1-1|NA|TRBV2
TGTGCCAGCATCAGGACTCAGAACACTGAAGCTTTCTTT
CASIRTQNTEAFF
>NA|TRBJ2-5|NA|TRBV11-1
TGTGCCAGCAGCCGCCGGGACAACCAAGAGACCCAGTACTTC
CASSRRDNQETQYF
>many|TRBJ2-3|NA|TRBV18
TGTGCCAGCTCACCACCGCGGATCTTCAGCACAGATACGCAGTATTTT
CASSPPRIFSTDTQYF
>many|TRBJ2-7|NA|TRBV20-1
TGCAGTGCTAGCCCCAGCTACGAGCAGTACTTC
CSASPSYEQYF
>many|TRBJ2-1|TRBD2|TRBV4-2
TGTGCCAGCAGCCAAGTTACGGGGGGGGACTACAATGAGCAGTTCTTC
CASSQVTGGDYNEQFF
>many|TRBJ1-2|TRBD1|TRBV20-1
TGCAGTGCTAGGGACAGGGGGAACTATGGCTACACCTTC
CSARDRGNYGYTF
>many|TRBJ1-4|TRBD1|TRBV5-1
TGCGCCAGCAATGGACAGGTTAATGAAAAACTGTTTTTT
CASNGQVNEKLFF
>NA|TRBJ2-5|NA|TRBV6-5
TGTGCCAGCAGACACCTCCGAGGGTCTGAGACCCAGTACTTC
CASRHLRGSETQYF
>large|TRBJ2-1|NA|TRBV29-1
TGCAGCGTTAGTCTGCAGGGCGAGCAGTTCTTC
CSVSLQGEQFF
>many|TRBJ1-1|NA|TRBV29-1
TGCAGCGTTGATCGACGCCCGGGGGGCACTGAAGCTTTCTTT
CSVDRRPGGTEAFF
>few|TRBJ2-7|NA|TRBV30
TGTGCCTGGAGTGTATTAGGGGGTCGTAGCGAGCAGTACTTC
CAWSVLGGRSEQYF
>many|TRBJ1-1|NA|TRBV4-1
TGCGCCAGCAGCCAAGTGGAGAGGGCAGTAGTAAACACTGAAGCTTTCTTT
CASSQVERAVVNTEAFF
>many|TRBJ1-6|NA|TRBV19
TGTGCCAGTAGTGCATACAGGGATTCACCCCTCCACTTT
CASSAYRDSPLHF
>NA|TRBJ2-7|TRBD2|TRBV7-2
TGTGCCAGCAGCTTAGACGGGGACTACTCCTACGAGCAGTACTTC
CASSLDGDYSYEQYF
>many|TRBJ1-2|TRBD1|TRBV7-9
TGTGCCAGCAGCCATGCCGGGACAGACTATGGCTACACCTTC
CASSHAGTDYGYTF
>few|TRBJ2-5|NA|TRBV15
TGTGCCACCAGCAGAGGTCAGGGGTTAGAGACCCAGTACTTC
CATSRGQGLETQYF
>few|TRBJ2-5|TRBD2|TRBV9
TGTGCCAGCAGCGTAGGGGAGGGGAGCCAAGAGACCCAGTACTTC
CASSVGEGSQETQYF
>many|TRBJ2-1|NA|TRBV11-2
TGTGCCAGCAGCTTATACGGGAGCTCCTACAATGAGCAGTTCTTC
CASSLYGSSYNEQFF
>many|TRBJ1-4|NA|TRBV5-6
TGTGCCAGCAGCTTAGAAGGGAGCCTTGAAAAACTGTTTTTT
CASSLEGSLEKLFF